This TCR beta chain was recorded in a study of shared clonotypes between healthy human individuals (dated by TCRdb to 2019 to 2021). For the wider study: The cohort comprised a couple of women and a few men aged 18 to 49 years. To estimate repertoire size and how much clonotype sharing occurs between individuals, the study deeply sequenced the blood TCR repertoires of about five healthy adults. To increase sequencing depth and limit assay-specific biases, different laboratories used diverse techniques to prepare libraries and sequence TCR repertoires. Between about 0.8 and 9 billion PBMCs per donor were obtained by leukapheresis.

Comments on this clone: Its recognized antigen is unknown. Per-base qualities were not stored, and no clone one base away is much larger.

The research as a whole found: Pairwise subsampling led to the expectation that sequencing depth would affect the degree of clonotype sharing among donors. Because the study included a small number of donors, the genetic and exposure-history diversity represented was limited. Sampling was limited to blood, and TCR repertoires in tissue likely differ from TCR repertoires in blood.

Healthy HIV-negative adults with no recently reported acute infections or vaccinations were included as donors. Only Caucasian adults living in Nashville, Tennessee, USA were represented among the donors. For unsorted samples, some 90 million PBMCs were counted, and genomic DNA was extracted using the QIAamp DNA Blood Mini kit. After blood collection by leukapheresis, PBMCs were isolated using Ficoll-Histopaque density gradient centrifugation and then cryopreserved in the vapor phase of liquid nitrogen. The V and J ends are trimmed by 2 bases and 4 bases, leaving 7 bases between them. Counted from cysteine to phenylalanine, this CDR3 has 13 amino acids. Of all the DNA, just the CDR3 is kept, 39 bases in frame from base 1. CDR1 and CDR2, looked up from the germline V gene, are SGHRS and YFSETQ. Using the deep immunoSEQ assay, TCR CDR3 regions were amplified from genomic DNA by multiplex PCR. For each cell subset, the extracted genomic DNA was distributed evenly across all wells of several immunoSEQ 96-well plates, and each plate served as one replicate. For unsorted PBMC, each replicate PCR was loaded with approximately 300 ng genomic DNA, equivalent to tens of thousands of T cell genomes. Ten immunoSEQ deep assay plates were used to sequence the unsorted PBMC genomic DNA. Purified libraries were quantified with a Qubit 3.0 fluorometer, sized on a Bioanalyzer 2100, and re-quantified with the KAPA Library Quantification kit. Every immunoSEQ 96-well plate was sequenced on a separate single-read 150-cycle Illumina NextSeq 550 flow cell. The study's processing was this. Because the immunoSEQ output included only junctional sequences and no quality scores, the filtering could not be the same as the filtering used for full-length reads. To assign V/J genes and CDR3, sequences were annotated against IMGT germline references using PyIR, a Python wrapper for IgBLAST v1.9. Reads with weak V/J assignments (E-value above 1e-6), missing CDR3, stop codons, out-of-frame junctions, or ambiguous translated residues were removed. V3J clonotypes were defined by identical inferred V gene, J gene, and CDR3 amino acid sequence. The percentage overlap between two repertoires was calculated by dividing the number of shared unique clonotypes by the size of the smaller repertoire. RTK rarefaction, the Chao1 estimator, and Recon v2.1 estimates of unobserved clonotypes were used to assess repertoire richness. Held by TCRdb, this immuneACCESS table contains in-frame sequences only and omits some clones. Under half of the omission traces to an unresolved V gene where checked; the cause of the rest is unknown. The D gene and trimming were derived from the DNA, and the V and J assignments and clone size from that table. This sample gives about 490,000 clones in total; roughly 85% of them show up just once. The ten largest account for 9.5% to 15% of the sample.

The V and J segments used are TRBV5-1 and TRBJ2-1; too little of a D gene remains to name it. The origin of this receptor is a middle-aged woman in good health. Some clones in this sample may be carry-over from other donors' samples. The specimen was PBMCs. CDR3 region: CASSLPLYNEQFF. The DNA is as follows: TGCGCCAGCAGCTTACCACTATACAATGAGCAGTTCTTC.